This TCR beta chain was found in a study of response to subunit inactivated influenza vaccine. TCRdb used MiXCR to reprocess the RT-PCR reads, holding one entry per CDR3 protein. The data contain 500,000 to 600,000 distinct CDR3 sequences, roughly 10% of them seen just once; the ten biggest clones take up 10% to 13%. CDR1 KGHSH and CDR2 LQKENI come from the germline V gene. Trimming cost V 0 bases and J 7 bases, with 12 bases left between them. This CDR3 region has 14 residues. This chain connects TRBV18 to TRBJ1-2; D might be TRBD1 (6 bases). The TCR comes from a man between 50 and 59 years old who received an inactivated influenza vaccine. The specimen was PBMCs from blood, collected on the day of vaccination. Written as DNA, the CDR3 is TGTGCCAGCTCACCACCAATACAGGGACCTGGCTACACCTTC. This encodes CASSPPIQGPGYTF.